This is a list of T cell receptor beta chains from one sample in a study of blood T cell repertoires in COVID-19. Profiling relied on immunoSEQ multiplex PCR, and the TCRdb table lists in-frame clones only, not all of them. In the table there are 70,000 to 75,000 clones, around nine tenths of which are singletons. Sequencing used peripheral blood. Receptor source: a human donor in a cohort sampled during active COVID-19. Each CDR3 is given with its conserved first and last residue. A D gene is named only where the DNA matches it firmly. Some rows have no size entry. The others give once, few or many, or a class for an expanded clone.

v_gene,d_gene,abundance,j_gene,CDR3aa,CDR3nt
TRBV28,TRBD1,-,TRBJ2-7,CASSSWGQGAPYEQYF,TGTGCCAGCAGTTCTTGGGGACAGGGGGCGCCGTACGAGCAGTACTTC
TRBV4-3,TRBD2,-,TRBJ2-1,CASSQAGGYNEQFF,TGCGCCAGCAGCCAGGCGGGGGGTTACAATGAGCAGTTCTTC
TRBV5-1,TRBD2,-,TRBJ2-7,CASSGGTTYEQYF,TGCGCCAGCAGCGGCGGGACTACCTACGAGCAGTACTTC
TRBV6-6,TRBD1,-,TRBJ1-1,CASSYPPGQRNTEAFF,TGTGCCAGCAGTTACCCTCCGGGACAGCGCAACACTGAAGCTTTCTTT
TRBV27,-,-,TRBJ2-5,CASSLSFGQETQYF,TGTGCCAGCAGTTTGAGTTTCGGCCAAGAGACCCAGTACTTC
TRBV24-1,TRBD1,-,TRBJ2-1,CATSGRDRRYNEQFF,TGTGCCACCAGTGGGAGGGACAGGCGGTACAATGAGCAGTTCTTC
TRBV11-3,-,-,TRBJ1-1,CASSLDRNTEAFF,TGTGCCAGCAGCCTTGACAGGAACACTGAAGCTTTCTTT
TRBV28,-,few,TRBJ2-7,CASRSHGAGVYEQYF,TGTGCCAGCAGATCCCACGGCGCAGGTGTCTACGAGCAGTACTTC
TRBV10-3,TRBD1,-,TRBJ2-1,CATMPGQGANEQFF,TGTGCCACCATGCCGGGACAGGGGGCTAATGAGCAGTTCTTC
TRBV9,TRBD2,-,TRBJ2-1,CASSSRTSGNEQFF,TGTGCCAGCAGCTCCCGGACTAGCGGGAATGAGCAGTTCTTC
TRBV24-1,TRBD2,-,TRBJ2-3,CATSDLPGLAADTQYF,TGTGCCACCAGTGATTTGCCGGGACTAGCGGCAGATACGCAGTATTTT
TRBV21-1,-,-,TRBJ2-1,CASSPRPRTSGNNEQFF,TGTGCCAGCAGCCCCCGTCCGAGGACTAGCGGAAACAATGAGCAGTTCTTC
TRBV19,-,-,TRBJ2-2,CASSTDVLANYTGELFF,TGTGCCAGTAGTACGGACGTTCTAGCTAACTACACCGGGGAGCTGTTTTTT
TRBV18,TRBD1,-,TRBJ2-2,CASSFLGGANTGELFF,TGTGCCAGCTCTTTTCTAGGGGGCGCGAACACCGGGGAGCTGTTTTTT
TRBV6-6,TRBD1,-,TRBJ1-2,CASIKGQIDGYTF,TGTGCCAGCATTAAGGGACAGATCGACGGCTACACCTTC
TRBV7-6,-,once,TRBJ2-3,CASSPDRPSTDTQYF,TGTGCCAGCAGTCCTGACAGGCCTAGCACAGATACGCAGTATTTT
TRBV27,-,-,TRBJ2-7,CASSLSPGYEQYF,TGTGCCAGCAGTTTAAGTCCCGGCTACGAGCAGTACTTC
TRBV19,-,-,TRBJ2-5,CASSIGLQETQYF,TGTGCCAGTAGTATAGGACTGCAAGAGACCCAGTACTTC
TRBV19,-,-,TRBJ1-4,CASTGRDNEKLFF,TGTGCCAGCACAGGGCGAGATAATGAAAAACTGTTTTTT
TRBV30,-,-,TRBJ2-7,CAWSVGGPRDF,TGTGCCTGGAGTGTCGGAGGACCCCGGGACTTC
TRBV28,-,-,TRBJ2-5,CASSSRDMGTQYF,TGTGCCAGCAGTTCCCGGGACATGGGGACCCAGTACTTC
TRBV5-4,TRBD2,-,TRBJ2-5,CASSSLGGTRMETQYF,TGTGCCAGCAGCTCCCTTGGCGGGACTAGGATGGAGACCCAGTACTTC